This is a list of T cell receptor beta chains from one sample in a study of blood T cell repertoires in COVID-19. Generated by immunoSEQ multiplex PCR, the TCRdb table keeps only in-frame clones and is missing some. The data show about 280,000 clones, 88% seen once. Sequencing input: peripheral blood. Receptors originate from a woman aged 25 to 39 with COVID-19, enrolled during active disease. CDR3s include the opening cysteine and the closing phenylalanine or tryptophan. D genes are given only for firm matches. The size field is filled for only some rows; it gives once, few, many or a size class.

cdr3_aa cdr3_nt j_call v_call clone_size d_call
CASSADWVSTDTQYF TGTGCCAGCAGCGCAGACTGGGTTAGCACAGATACGCAGTATTTT TRBJ2-3 TRBV7-9 . .
CSAGTGPSEKLFF TGCAGCGCCGGGACAGGGCCGAGTGAAAAACTGTTTTTT TRBJ1-4 TRBV29-1 few TRBD1
CASSPQVTILLAGQETQYF TGTGCCAGCAGCCCACAAGTTACCATCTTACTAGCGGGCCAAGAGACCCAGTACTTC TRBJ2-5 TRBV3-1/TRBV3-2 once TRBD2
CSVVVARSYEQYF TGCAGCGTTGTAGTAGCGAGGTCCTACGAGCAGTACTTC TRBJ2-7 TRBV29-1 . .
CASRPTGSSNQPQHF TGCGCCAGCAGGCCTACAGGGTCTAGCAATCAGCCCCAGCATTTT TRBJ1-5 TRBV5-1 . .
CASSSAVSYEQYF TGTGCCAGTAGTAGCGCGGTCTCCTACGAGCAGTACTTC TRBJ2-7 TRBV19 . .
CASSQEARARYYEQYF TGTGCCAGCAGCCAAGAGGCGCGAGCCAGGTACTACGAGCAGTACTTC TRBJ2-7 TRBV4-2 . .
CASMDRGQAEAFF TGTGCCAGCATGGACAGGGGGCAGGCTGAAGCTTTCTTT TRBJ1-1 TRBV6-6 . TRBD1
CASSTGGKGYEQYF TGTGCCAGCAGCACAGGGGGAAAAGGCTACGAGCAGTACTTC TRBJ2-7 TRBV6-5 . TRBD1
CASTISGFGDTQYF TGTGCCAGCACCATTAGCGGGTTCGGAGATACGCAGTATTTT TRBJ2-3 TRBV7-8 . TRBD2
CASSPRAGGYEQYF TGCGCCAGCAGCCCCAGGGCGGGGGGATACGAGCAGTACTTC TRBJ2-7 TRBV4-1 . TRBD2
CASTPSVGGTDTQYF TGTGCCAGCACTCCTTCGGTCGGGGGTACAGATACGCAGTATTTT TRBJ2-3 TRBV27 . .
CASRLRVRARLSPTGYTF TGTGCCAGCAGACTACGGGTCCGGGCCCGACTATCTCCGACGGGGTACACCTTC TRBJ1-2 TRBV6-8 few .
CASSIDLSYEQYF TGTGCCAGTAGTATAGACCTTTCCTACGAGCAGTACTTC TRBJ2-7 TRBV19 . .
CASSPSPGGSYEQYF TGTGCCAGCTCACCAAGTCCAGGGGGCTCCTACGAGCAGTACTTC TRBJ2-7 TRBV18 . TRBD1
CASSVQGAGQPQHF TGTGCCAGCAGCGTACAGGGGGCAGGGCAGCCCCAGCATTTT TRBJ1-5 TRBV6-6 . TRBD1
CASSDVGLDGYTF TGTGCCAGCTCCGATGTGGGGCTAGACGGCTACACCTTC TRBJ1-2 TRBV3-1/TRBV3-2 . .
CASSLGQGDTEAFF TGTGCCAGCAGCCTGGGACAGGGAGACACTGAAGCTTTCTTT TRBJ1-1 TRBV6-2/TRBV6-3 . TRBD1
CASSPLSTGSGSPLHF TGTGCCAGTAGTCCCCTCTCGACAGGGAGTGGATCACCCCTCCACTTT TRBJ1-6 TRBV19 . TRBD1
CASSPPGLDPYNEQFF TGTGCCAGCAGCCCTCCGGGACTGGACCCCTACAATGAGCAGTTCTTC TRBJ2-1 TRBV9 once .
CASSLDFRGSSYNEQFF TGTGCCAGCAGCTTAGATTTCAGGGGGAGCTCCTACAATGAGCAGTTCTTC TRBJ2-1 TRBV11-2 . TRBD1
CASSLAGGVPDTQYF TGCGCCAGCAGCTTAGCGGGAGGAGTGCCAGATACGCAGTATTTT TRBJ2-3 TRBV5-1 . TRBD2
CASSFRDRDNQPQHF TGTGCCAGCAGTTTCCGGGACAGGGACAATCAGCCCCAGCATTTT TRBJ1-5 TRBV28 . TRBD1
CASRVTRGYNEQFF TGTGCCAGCAGGGTGACTCGGGGATACAATGAGCAGTTCTTC TRBJ2-1 TRBV2 . .
CASSFQGREKLFF TGTGCCAGCAGCTTCCAGGGAAGGGAAAAACTGTTTTTT TRBJ1-4 TRBV5-6 few .
CASSVEAGESYNEQFF TGTGCCAGCAGCGTAGAGGCGGGGGAATCCTACAATGAGCAGTTCTTC TRBJ2-1 TRBV9 . TRBD2
CASSPGTGGYGYTF TGCGCCAGCAGCCCGGGGACAGGGGGATATGGCTACACCTTC TRBJ1-2 TRBV5-1 once TRBD1
CASKRTGAGELFF TGTGCCAGCAAGCGGACAGGGGCCGGGGAGCTGTTTTTT TRBJ2-2 TRBV6-5 . TRBD1
CAWRPTDNSPLHF TGTGCCTGGAGGCCGACAGATAATTCACCCCTCCACTTT TRBJ1-6 TRBV30 . .
CASSTALAGEQYF TGTGCCAGCAGTACAGCGCTAGCGGGCGAGCAGTACTTC TRBJ2-7 TRBV6-5 . TRBD2
CASSFGGQPQHF TGTGCCAGCAGTTTCGGGGGGCAGCCCCAGCATTTT TRBJ1-5 TRBV28 many .
CASSLERGKDTEAFF TGTGCCAGCAGCTTAGAGCGGGGGAAGGACACTGAAGCTTTCTTT TRBJ1-1 TRBV7-9 . .
CASSRSRLAGVYEQYF TGTGCCAGCAGCCGAAGCCGGCTAGCGGGAGTCTACGAGCAGTACTTC TRBJ2-7 TRBV4-2 . TRBD2
CASSLSRTVSGNTIYF TGCGCCAGCAGCCTTTCACGGACAGTCTCTGGAAACACCATATATTTT TRBJ1-3 TRBV4-1 . .
CATSRDLGRGVYGEQFF TGTGCCACCAGCAGAGATCTGGGGAGAGGAGTTTATGGTGAGCAGTTCTTC TRBJ2-1 TRBV15 . .
CASSTPGDQPQHF TGTGCCAGCAGCACACCTGGAGATCAGCCCCAGCATTTT TRBJ1-5 TRBV28 . .
CASSFPQGARHTGELFF TGTGCCAGCAGTTTTCCCCAGGGGGCGCGGCACACCGGGGAGCTGTTTTTT TRBJ2-2 TRBV27 . TRBD1
CASSRDRDSEQFF TGTGCCAGTAGTCGGGACAGGGACTCTGAGCAGTTCTTC TRBJ2-1 TRBV19 . TRBD1
CASSVGTGPYNEQFF TGTGCCAGCAGCGTGGGGACAGGGCCCTACAATGAGCAGTTCTTC TRBJ2-1 TRBV9 . TRBD1
CASSLGGGLEAFF TGTGCCAGCAGTTTAGGGGGAGGGCTCGAAGCTTTCTTT TRBJ1-1 TRBV12-3/TRBV12-4 . .
CASSSRGLETGELFF TGTGCCAGCAGCTCAAGAGGTCTTGAGACCGGGGAGCTGTTTTTT TRBJ2-2 TRBV5-4 . .
CASSPGTYNSPLHF TGTGCCAGCAGCCCCGGGACCTATAATTCACCCCTCCACTTT TRBJ1-6 TRBV9 . .